Below, 5 T cell receptor beta chains from the same sample are listed, as sequenced in a study of identical twins. One entry per CDR3 protein, called by TCRdb with MiXCR from the 5' RACE reads. The sample lists 200,000 to 250,000 distinct CDR3 sequences, around 15% occurring once. Sequenced input: memory (CD45RO+) T cells sorted from blood. All receptors derive from a woman under 30 in good health.

This clonotype came up many times. The chain links TRBV15 to TRBJ1-5; D is ambiguous. The CDR3 runs to 15 residues. CDR1 and CDR2 (germline): LNHNV, YYDKDF (reference sequence). V lost 0 bases to trimming and J lost 2 bases, with 8 bases between them. The CDR3 nucleotides read TGTGCCACCAGCAGAGATTCGGGAGGCAATCAGCCCCAGCATTTT. It yields the protein CATSRDSGGNQPQHF. The variable domain in full, with the rest retrieved from reference TRBV15 and TRBJ1-5, is DAMVIQNPRYQVTQFGKPVTLSCSQTLNHNVMYWYQQKSSQAPKLLFHYYDKDFNNEADTPDNFQSRRPNTSFCFLDIRSPGLGDTAMYLCATSRDSGGNQPQHFGDGTRLSIL.

The rearrangement joins TRBV19 to TRBJ1-5; D gene ambiguous. The V end was cut by 2 bases, the J end by 0 bases, with 2 bases between. This CDR3 comprises 13 residues. CDR1 LNHDA and CDR2 SQIVND come from the germline V gene (reference sequence). This CDR3 is CASSITSNQPQHF. In nucleotides, the CDR3 is TGTGCCAGTAGTATAACTAGCAATCAGCCCCAGCATTTT.

The chain carries TRBV27 and TRBJ2-1; 8 bases fit TRBD2. Unmatched junction bases numbered 8, after V lost 7 bases and J lost 6 bases. The CDR3 has 14 residues. Looked up from germline, CDR1 is MNHEY and CDR2 is SMNVEV (reference sequence). CDR3 nucleotide sequence: TGTGCCAGCATCCTCGGGGGGGCCTCCAATGAGCAGTTCTTC. Amino acid sequence: CASILGGASNEQFF.

This clonotype was detected ten times or more. The chain joins TRBV7-2 to TRBJ2-3, with 11 bases that match TRBD2. Trimming at V came to 3 bases and at J to 3 bases, leaving 5 bases not matched to a gene. This CDR3 spans 16 amino acids. Germline lookup yields CDR1 SGHTA and CDR2 FQGNSA. The CDR3 DNA is TGTGCCAGCAGCTTGAGACTAGCGGGACGAACAGATACGCAGTATTTT. Its protein is CASSLRLAGRTDTQYF.

This clonotype was observed a few times. V is TRBV10-3 and J is TRBJ1-1, with 9 bases that match TRBD1. V dropped 10 bases and J dropped 3; count of bases not matched to a gene: 6. Germline V gives CDR1 ENHRY, CDR2 SYGVKD. The CDR3 has 13 residues. The chain's CDR3 is CATTQGADTEAFF. The CDR3 DNA reads TGTGCCACGACACAGGGGGCGGACACTGAAGCTTTCTTT.